The rows below give T cell receptor beta chains drawn from one sample of a study of early T cells in non-severe SARS-CoV-2 infection. MiXCR, applied by TCRdb to the 5' RACE reads, yields one record per CDR3 protein. The data hold tens of thousands of distinct CDR3 sequences, with roughly 6.1% observed a single time. Source: whole blood, taken at baseline. These TCRs come from an adult who was a healthcare worker with PCR-confirmed SARS-CoV-2 infection or an uninfected control (not recorded which). CDR3s include the opening cysteine and the closing phenylalanine or tryptophan. The D gene is left open where the match is weak. Only some rows state a clone size, as once, few, many or a class for expanded clones.

CDR3 protein: CASSLPRGAGGYTF
CDR3 DNA: TGTGCCAGCAGCTTACCCCGGGGCGCAGGTGGCTACACCTTC
J gene: TRBJ1-2
D gene: .
V gene: TRBV7-2
clone size: .

CDR3 protein: CASSSYDRNTEAFF
CDR3 DNA: TGTGCCAGCAGCTCCTATGACAGGAACACTGAAGCTTTCTTT
J gene: TRBJ1-1
D gene: .
V gene: TRBV3-1
clone size: few

CDR3 protein: CASNLGAGEQFF
CDR3 DNA: TGTGCCAGCAATTTAGGGGCTGGTGAGCAGTTCTTC
J gene: TRBJ2-1
D gene: .
V gene: TRBV6-2/TRBV6-3
clone size: .

CDR3 protein: CASSQGGGRSSYNEQFF
CDR3 DNA: TGTGCCAGCAGCCAAGGTGGAGGGAGGAGCTCCTACAATGAGCAGTTCTTC
J gene: TRBJ2-1
D gene: .
V gene: TRBV14
clone size: .

CDR3 protein: CASKDAGNEQFF
CDR3 DNA: TGTGCCAGCAAAGATGCGGGGAATGAGCAGTTCTTC
J gene: TRBJ2-1
D gene: .
V gene: TRBV12-3/TRBV12-4
clone size: many

CDR3 protein: CASSQDGVGVVSYNSPLHF
CDR3 DNA: TGCGCCAGCAGCCAAGATGGAGTCGGGGTGGTATCCTATAATTCACCCCTCCACTTT
J gene: TRBJ1-6
D gene: .
V gene: TRBV4-3
clone size: .

CDR3 protein: CASSPPGQGASYNEQFF
CDR3 DNA: TGTGCCAGCTCACCCCCGGGACAGGGGGCCTCCTACAATGAGCAGTTCTTC
J gene: TRBJ2-1
D gene: TRBD1
V gene: TRBV18
clone size: many

CDR3 protein: CASRGSRLVASPVFYEQYF
CDR3 DNA: TGTGCCAGCAGAGGGTCCCGGCTTGTGGCGTCACCCGTATTCTACGAGCAGTACTTC
J gene: TRBJ2-7
D gene: .
V gene: TRBV11-3
clone size: few

CDR3 protein: CASSEGDRLTLDTQYF
CDR3 DNA: TGCGCCAGCAGTGAAGGGGACAGACTTACCTTGGATACGCAGTATTTT
J gene: TRBJ2-3
D gene: TRBD1
V gene: TRBV5-1
clone size: .

CDR3 protein: CASSPGQGDYEQYF
CDR3 DNA: TGTGCCAGCAGCCCTGGACAGGGGGACTACGAGCAGTACTTC
J gene: TRBJ2-7
D gene: TRBD1
V gene: TRBV11-3
clone size: .

CDR3 protein: CSARVRVDTQYF
CDR3 DNA: TGCAGTGCTAGGGTCCGCGTAGATACGCAGTATTTT
J gene: TRBJ2-3
D gene: .
V gene: TRBV20-1
clone size: .

CDR3 protein: CASSRGKTSQETQYF
CDR3 DNA: TGTGCCAGTAGTAGGGGGAAGACCTCCCAAGAGACCCAGTACTTC
J gene: TRBJ2-5
D gene: .
V gene: TRBV19
clone size: many

CDR3 protein: CASNKKPLGQVSETQYF
CDR3 DNA: TGTGCCAGCAACAAAAAGCCTCTGGGGCAGGTGTCGGAGACCCAGTACTTC
J gene: TRBJ2-5
D gene: .
V gene: TRBV7-8
clone size: many

CDR3 protein: CASSSPWGLAGSGRQFF
CDR3 DNA: TGTGCCAGCAGTTCACCGTGGGGACTAGCGGGATCCGGTAGGCAGTTCTTC
J gene: TRBJ2-1
D gene: TRBD2
V gene: TRBV28
clone size: many

CDR3 protein: CASSWGTGNEQFF
CDR3 DNA: TGTGCCAGCAGCTGGGGGACAGGCAATGAGCAGTTCTTC
J gene: TRBJ2-1
D gene: TRBD1
V gene: TRBV6-6
clone size: .

CDR3 protein: CASSQDSASSYEQYF
CDR3 DNA: TGTGCCAGCAGTCAAGACTCTGCTAGCTCCTACGAGCAGTACTTC
J gene: TRBJ2-7
D gene: .
V gene: TRBV6-5
clone size: few

CDR3 protein: CASSSLAGRNTEAFF
CDR3 DNA: TGTGCCAGCAGCTCACTCGCAGGGAGAAACACTGAAGCTTTCTTT
J gene: TRBJ1-1
D gene: .
V gene: TRBV11-2
clone size: .

CDR3 protein: CASSLGAGNQPQHF
CDR3 DNA: TGTGCCAGCAGCTTAGGGGCAGGGAATCAGCCCCAGCATTTT
J gene: TRBJ1-5
D gene: .
V gene: TRBV5-5
clone size: many

CDR3 protein: CASSSSDWKREQYF
CDR3 DNA: TGTGCCAGCAGTTCGTCGGACTGGAAGCGGGAGCAGTACTTC
J gene: TRBJ2-7
D gene: .
V gene: TRBV12-3/TRBV12-4
clone size: many

CDR3 protein: CASSVSGETQYF
CDR3 DNA: TGCGCCAGCAGTGTGTCGGGAGAGACCCAGTACTTC
J gene: TRBJ2-5
D gene: .
V gene: TRBV10-2
clone size: few

CDR3 protein: CASSLGAMWTQYF
CDR3 DNA: TGTGCCAGCAGCTTAGGAGCTATGTGGACCCAGTACTTC
J gene: TRBJ2-5
D gene: .
V gene: TRBV7-2
clone size: many

CDR3 protein: CASSYLVGAGQGSYEQYF
CDR3 DNA: TGTGCCAGCAGTTACCTCGTCGGGGCGGGACAGGGCTCCTACGAGCAGTACTTC
J gene: TRBJ2-7
D gene: TRBD1
V gene: TRBV6-2/TRBV6-3
clone size: many

CDR3 protein: CASRLARDRLNTEAFF
CDR3 DNA: TGTGCAAGTCGCTTAGCACGGGACAGGCTGAACACTGAAGCTTTCTTT
J gene: TRBJ1-1
D gene: .
V gene: TRBV12-2
clone size: few

CDR3 protein: CAISVGTTIGETQYF
CDR3 DNA: TGTGCCATCAGTGTAGGGACTACCATCGGAGAGACCCAGTACTTC
J gene: TRBJ2-5
D gene: TRBD2
V gene: TRBV10-3
clone size: .

CDR3 protein: CASSFSGRAGDTQYF
CDR3 DNA: TGCGCCAGCAGTTTTAGCGGGAGGGCCGGGGATACGCAGTATTTT
J gene: TRBJ2-3
D gene: TRBD2
V gene: TRBV5-1
clone size: many

CDR3 protein: CASSAPGLGPQQFF
CDR3 DNA: TGTGCCAGCAGTGCCCCGGGGCTAGGACCTCAGCAGTTCTTC
J gene: TRBJ2-1
D gene: .
V gene: TRBV6-1
clone size: many

CDR3 protein: CASRQGDWNEQFF
CDR3 DNA: TGTGCCAGCAGACAAGGAGATTGGAATGAGCAGTTCTTC
J gene: TRBJ2-1
D gene: .
V gene: TRBV12-3/TRBV12-4
clone size: few

CDR3 protein: CSARQGGTYNSPLHF
CDR3 DNA: TGCAGTGCTCGACAGGGAGGAACCTATAATTCACCCCTCCACTTT
J gene: TRBJ1-6
D gene: TRBD1
V gene: TRBV20-1
clone size: few

CDR3 protein: CSATRPGQGDYGYTF
CDR3 DNA: TGCAGTGCCACTCGCCCGGGACAGGGGGACTATGGCTACACCTTC
J gene: TRBJ1-2
D gene: TRBD1
V gene: TRBV20-1
clone size: few

CDR3 protein: CASNSGGFNEQFF
CDR3 DNA: TGTGCCAGCAACAGCGGGGGGTTCAATGAGCAGTTCTTC
J gene: TRBJ2-1
D gene: TRBD2
V gene: TRBV2
clone size: few

CDR3 protein: CASYRDLQQETQYF
CDR3 DNA: TGCGCCTCATACCGGGACTTGCAACAAGAGACCCAGTACTTC
J gene: TRBJ2-5
D gene: .
V gene: TRBV10-2
clone size: .

CDR3 protein: CASSADRAAEQYF
CDR3 DNA: TGCGCCAGCAGTGCGGACCGGGCAGCCGAGCAGTACTTC
J gene: TRBJ2-7
D gene: .
V gene: TRBV10-1
clone size: few

CDR3 protein: CASSLGRVSDRGDQPQHF
CDR3 DNA: TGTGCCAGCAGCCTAGGACGGGTTTCGGACAGGGGAGATCAGCCCCAGCATTTT
J gene: TRBJ1-5
D gene: TRBD1
V gene: TRBV7-8
clone size: .

CDR3 protein: CSARYPGTDTQYF
CDR3 DNA: TGCAGTGCTAGATATCCGGGCACAGATACGCAGTATTTT
J gene: TRBJ2-3
D gene: .
V gene: TRBV20-1
clone size: .

CDR3 protein: CASSPGRVSGDEQFF
CDR3 DNA: TGTGCCAGCAGCCCGGGGAGGGTTAGTGGCGATGAGCAGTTCTTC
J gene: TRBJ2-1
D gene: TRBD2
V gene: TRBV3-1
clone size: many

CDR3 protein: CASSSGQGDNQPQHF
CDR3 DNA: TGTGCCAGCAGTTCCGGACAGGGGGACAATCAGCCCCAGCATTTT
J gene: TRBJ1-5
D gene: TRBD1
V gene: TRBV27
clone size: many

CDR3 protein: CAITSRSLGELFF
CDR3 DNA: TGTGCCATCACTTCTCGGAGCCTCGGGGAGCTGTTTTTT
J gene: TRBJ2-2
D gene: .
V gene: TRBV2
clone size: many

CDR3 protein: CASSLYRGDTYEQYF
CDR3 DNA: TGTGCCAGCAGCTTGTATAGGGGGGATACCTACGAGCAGTACTTC
J gene: TRBJ2-7
D gene: .
V gene: TRBV5-4
clone size: .

CDR3 protein: CASRLMNTEAFF
CDR3 DNA: TGTGCCAGCAGGTTAATGAACACTGAAGCTTTCTTT
J gene: TRBJ1-1
D gene: .
V gene: TRBV28
clone size: many

CDR3 protein: CASSRGPEGAGNQPQHF
CDR3 DNA: TGTGCCAGCAGTCGCGGACCGGAGGGTGCGGGCAATCAGCCCCAGCATTTT
J gene: TRBJ1-5
D gene: .
V gene: TRBV27
clone size: .

CDR3 protein: CASSPPPGGQRQETQYF
CDR3 DNA: TGTGCCAGCAGCCCCCCACCCGGCGGGCAGCGACAAGAGACCCAGTACTTC
J gene: TRBJ2-5
D gene: .
V gene: TRBV7-9
clone size: once

CDR3 protein: CASSQGQFYNEQFF
CDR3 DNA: TGTGCCAGCAGCCAGGGACAGTTCTACAATGAGCAGTTCTTC
J gene: TRBJ2-1
D gene: TRBD1
V gene: TRBV14
clone size: many

CDR3 protein: CASSQSGGGVETQYF
CDR3 DNA: TGCGCCAGCAGCCAGAGCGGGGGGGGCGTTGAGACCCAGTACTTC
J gene: TRBJ2-5
D gene: TRBD2
V gene: TRBV4-3
clone size: .

CDR3 protein: CASSRARLQFF
CDR3 DNA: TGTGCCAGCAGCCGGGCCAGACTGCAGTTCTTC
J gene: TRBJ2-1
D gene: .
V gene: TRBV13
clone size: few

CDR3 protein: CASSQDWRVQPQHF
CDR3 DNA: TGCGCCAGCAGCCAAGATTGGAGGGTTCAGCCCCAGCATTTT
J gene: TRBJ1-5
D gene: .
V gene: TRBV4-3
clone size: .

CDR3 protein: CASSPRPGTDTEAFF
CDR3 DNA: TGTGCCAGCTCACCACGCCCCGGGACAGACACTGAAGCTTTCTTT
J gene: TRBJ1-1
D gene: TRBD1
V gene: TRBV18
clone size: few

CDR3 protein: CASTRTGGYEQYF
CDR3 DNA: TGCGCCAGCACCCGGACAGGGGGCTACGAGCAGTACTTC
J gene: TRBJ2-7
D gene: TRBD1
V gene: TRBV5-1
clone size: few

CDR3 protein: CASSLTGQNTDTQYF
CDR3 DNA: TGTGCCAGCAGCCTTACGGGACAAAACACAGATACGCAGTATTTT
J gene: TRBJ2-3
D gene: .
V gene: TRBV14
clone size: many

CDR3 protein: CASSPSGGLNEQFF
CDR3 DNA: TGTGCCAGCAGCCCATCCGGGGGTCTCAATGAGCAGTTCTTC
J gene: TRBJ2-1
D gene: .
V gene: TRBV7-3
clone size: many

CDR3 protein: CASSDPSGVGNEQFF
CDR3 DNA: TGTGCCAGCAGTGATCCTAGCGGAGTAGGGAATGAGCAGTTCTTC
J gene: TRBJ2-1
D gene: TRBD2
V gene: TRBV25-1
clone size: few

CDR3 protein: CASSLSVGGNIQYF
CDR3 DNA: TGTGCCAGCAGCCTCTCAGTGGGGGGAAACATTCAGTACTTC
J gene: TRBJ2-4
D gene: .
V gene: TRBV7-2
clone size: many

CDR3 protein: CASRRGRPKEQFF
CDR3 DNA: TGCGCCAGCAGAAGGGGGCGGCCAAAAGAGCAGTTCTTC
J gene: TRBJ2-1
D gene: TRBD1
V gene: TRBV10-2
clone size: few

CDR3 protein: CSARVQDTQYF
CDR3 DNA: TGCAGTGCTAGAGTACAGGATACGCAGTATTTT
J gene: TRBJ2-3
D gene: .
V gene: TRBV20-1
clone size: .

CDR3 protein: CASSEARGGQQPQHF
CDR3 DNA: TGTGCCAGCAGTGAAGCACGCGGGGGGCAGCAGCCCCAGCATTTT
J gene: TRBJ1-5
D gene: .
V gene: TRBV2
clone size: many

CDR3 protein: CSVPRGGETQYF
CDR3 DNA: TGCAGCGTTCCCAGGGGCGGGGAGACCCAGTACTTC
J gene: TRBJ2-5
D gene: .
V gene: TRBV29-1
clone size: .

CDR3 protein: CASSLEPGGQYEQYF
CDR3 DNA: TGTGCCAGCAGCCTAGAGCCCGGAGGGCAATACGAGCAGTACTTC
J gene: TRBJ2-7
D gene: .
V gene: TRBV9
clone size: many

CDR3 protein: CASSISLAGNTDTQYF
CDR3 DNA: TGTGCCAGCAGCATTTCACTAGCGGGAAACACAGATACGCAGTATTTT
J gene: TRBJ2-3
D gene: TRBD2
V gene: TRBV7-2
clone size: many

CDR3 protein: CASSQDTYYGYTF
CDR3 DNA: TGCGCCAGCAGCCAGGACACCTACTATGGCTACACCTTC
J gene: TRBJ1-2
D gene: .
V gene: TRBV4-3
clone size: many

CDR3 protein: CASSIGTADEKLFF
CDR3 DNA: TGCGCCAGCAGCATCGGGACAGCGGACGAAAAACTGTTTTTT
J gene: TRBJ1-4
D gene: TRBD1
V gene: TRBV5-1
clone size: few